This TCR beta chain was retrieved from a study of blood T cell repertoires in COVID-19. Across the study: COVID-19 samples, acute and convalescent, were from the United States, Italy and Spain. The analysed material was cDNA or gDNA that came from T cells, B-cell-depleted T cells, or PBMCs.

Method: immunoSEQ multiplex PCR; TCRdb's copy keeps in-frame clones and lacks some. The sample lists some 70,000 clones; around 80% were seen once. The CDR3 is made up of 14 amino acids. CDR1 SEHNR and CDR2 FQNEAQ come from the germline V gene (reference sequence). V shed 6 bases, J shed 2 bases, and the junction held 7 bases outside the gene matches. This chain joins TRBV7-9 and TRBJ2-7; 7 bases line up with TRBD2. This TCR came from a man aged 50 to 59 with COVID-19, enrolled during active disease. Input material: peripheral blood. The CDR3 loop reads CASSPSGGAYEQYF. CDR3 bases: TGTGCCAGCAGTCCTTCGGGGGGTGCCTACGAGCAGTACTTC.